The 20 T cell receptor beta chains below all came from one sample that was sequenced in a study of technical replicates of blood from four donors. Clones were sequenced by immunoSEQ multiplex PCR, and TCRdb holds only the in-frame ones, with some missing. The table has about 90,000 clones, approximately 94% seen once; the top ten hold 0.25%. Sequencing was performed on T cells isolated from PBMCs. The receptors stem from a human donor in good health.

The chain is built from TRBV5-6 and TRBJ1-1; 8 bases are shared with TRBD1. Germline CDR1 and CDR2: SGHDT and YYEEEE. J gave up 6 bases and V 1 base, and 8 bases lay outside the gene matches. The CDR3 has 15 amino acids. The CDR3 DNA follows: TGTGCCAGCAGCTTGCAAGTCAGGGGGCAAGCTGAAGCTTTCTTT. Its translation is CASSLQVRGQAEAFF.

This chain connects TRBV29-1 to TRBJ2-7; 7 positions match TRBD1. CDR3 length: 13 amino acids. Looked up from germline, CDR1 is SQVTM and CDR2 is ANQGSEA. Germline trimming cut 5 bases from V and 4 bases from J; bases unmatched to any gene: 8. CDR3 sequence reads: CSVRTGLGYEQYF. The CDR3 region has the DNA TGCAGCGTTCGGACAGGTTTAGGGTACGAGCAGTACTTC.

J is TRBJ2-2 and V is TRBV6-1; TRBD2 matches at 7 bases. The CDR3 length is 15 residues. CDR1 and CDR2 from the germline V gene are MNHNS and SASEGT. V was pared by 6 bases and J by 7 bases, with 11 bases of the junction left unmatched. CDR3 region: CASSGGREISGELFF. DNA of the CDR3: TGTGCCAGCAGCGGTGGGAGGGAAATAAGCGGGGAGCTGTTTTTT.

J is TRBJ2-7 and V is TRBV5-1; D may be TRBD1 (6 bases). This CDR3 contains 13 residues. V was pared by 8 bases and J by 5 bases, with 17 bases between. In germline, CDR1 is SGHRS, CDR2 YFSETQ. The CDR3 DNA is TGCGCCAGTAAATCCGGGACAACGGACGAGCAGTACTTC. This gives the protein CASKSGTTDEQYF.

This rearrangement joins TRBV11-2 to TRBJ2-2; maybe TRBD2 (5 bases). Between the trimmed V and J ends, which lost 5 bases and 6 bases, there was a span of 13 bases. Germline CDR1 reads SGHAT; CDR2 reads FQNNGV. This CDR3 region has 14 residues. CDR3 region: CASSQSSGSGELFF. The DNA for the CDR3 is TGTGCCAGCAGCCAGAGTTCGGGGTCCGGGGAGCTGTTTTTT.

The chain links TRBV15 to TRBJ1-5; weak D call: TRBD1 (6 bases). V shed 6 bases and J shed 3 bases, with 18 bases lying between them. This CDR3 has 16 residues. Germline V lookup: CDR1 LNHNV, CDR2 YYDKDF (reference sequence). The DNA for the CDR3 is TGTGCCACCAGTCCAACCGAACAGGGTTTCAATCAGCCCCAGCATTTT. Its translation: CATSPTEQGFNQPQHF.

The chain has TRBV6-1 and TRBJ2-1, with TRBD1 as a possible D gene (6 bases). This CDR3 contains 16 residues. Germline assignment: CDR1 MNHNS and CDR2 SASEGT. V was shortened by 4 bases and J by 7 bases, with 20 bases between the two germline ends. The CDR3 reads CASSVLRQVLGNEQFF. DNA of the CDR3: TGTGCCAGCAGTGTACTACGACAGGTCCTTGGAAATGAGCAGTTCTTC.

Regarding this clone: Other DNA sequences in the same sample also yield this CDR3. V and J are TRBV6-5 and TRBJ1-2; D perhaps matches TRBD1 (5 bases). The CDR3 is 12 residues long. The V gene's germline CDR1 is MNHEY and CDR2 SVGAGI. V was pared by 6 bases and J by 5 bases, with 10 bases between. The CDR3 bases are TGTGCCAGCAGCCCTGACAGTTATGGCTACACCTTC. Residues: CASSPDSYGYTF.

The rearrangement links TRBV10-2 to TRBJ1-1, with 9 bases that match TRBD1. Germline loops: CDR1 WSHSY, CDR2 SAAADI. This CDR3 contains 15 residues. The junction had 11 bases not matched to a gene; V was cut back by 6 bases and J by 6 bases. In nucleotides, the CDR3 is TGCGCCAGCAGGGAACATACAGGGGGCGTTTCTGAAGCTTTCTTT. Its protein is CASREHTGGVSEAFF.

In nucleotides, the CDR3 is TGCGCCAGCGGAGAAACAACTAATGAAAAACTGTTTTTT. It is translated as CASGETTNEKLFF. This chain links TRBV10-2 with TRBJ1-4; D call uncertain. The CDR3 consists of 13 residues. Looked up from germline, CDR1 is WSHSY and CDR2 is SAAADI. The germline V and J ends were trimmed by 8 bases and 0 bases, with 7 bases remaining between them.

In this sample, this clone turned up a few times. This rearrangement joins TRBV6-5 to TRBJ1-2; D might be TRBD1 (5 bases). The V and J ends lost 2 bases and 0 bases respectively, with 10 bases between them. The germline gives CDR1 MNHEY, CDR2 SVGAGI. The CDR3 is 15 amino acids. The CDR3 nucleotides read TGTGCCAGCAGTTACGGTGGGGCGACTAACTATGGCTACACCTTC. It specifies CASSYGGATNYGYTF.

This clone was detected only a few times. In DNA form, the CDR3 reads TGTGCCAGCAGCTCCTACCTTGGATCGGGCAATCAGGGGACCGGGGAGCTGTTTTTT. It codes for CASSSYLGSGNQGTGELFF. The chain combines TRBV7-7 with TRBJ2-2, with D perhaps matching TRBD1 (6 bases). Germline V CDR1 and CDR2: SSHAT, FNYEAQ (reference sequence). This CDR3 spans 19 amino acids. Trimming left V 4 bases short and J 5 bases short, with 26 bases between.

The rearrangement uses TRBV5-4 and TRBJ1-3, with TRBD1 identical over 7 bases. After removal of 3 bases from V and 0 bases from J, the junction contained 6 bases not matched to a gene. This CDR3 is 16 amino acids long. Per germline, CDR1 SGHNT and CDR2 YYREEE (reference sequence). The DNA of the CDR3 is TGTGCCAGCAGCTGGGGGACAGCTTTCTCTGGAAACACCATATATTTT. Translation: CASSWGTAFSGNTIYF.

This chain links TRBV4-2 with TRBJ2-5, with 12 bases aligning to TRBD1. The CDR3 length is 17 residues. CDR1 and CDR2 from the germline V gene are LGHNA and YNFKEQ. J gave up 5 bases and V 1 base, and 8 bases lay outside the gene matches. The CDR3 nucleotides read TGTGCCAGCAGCCAAGCGAGGGGACAGGGGGCGGGGGAGACCCAGTACTTC. This gives the protein CASSQARGQGAGETQYF.

The V and J genes are TRBV12-5 and TRBJ2-5, with D perhaps TRBD1 (5 bases). The CDR3 has 17 residues. The germline V gene has CDR1 LGHNT and CDR2 FRNRAP. V was clipped by 0 bases and J by 4 bases, with 18 bases between them. The CDR3 sequence is CASGLVPKRQTPETQYF. CDR3 coding DNA: TGTGCTAGTGGTTTGGTACCGAAACGACAGACGCCAGAGACCCAGTACTTC.

The chain employs TRBV7-6 and TRBJ2-7; 8 nucleotides align to TRBD2. There are 14 residues in the CDR3. Unmatched junction bases numbered 6, after V lost 4 bases and J lost 4 bases. The germline V gene encodes CDR1 SGHVS and CDR2 FNYEAQ. The CDR3 DNA is TGTGCCAGCAGCTCTGGACTAGCTGGGTACGAGCAGTACTTC. It encodes CASSSGLAGYEQYF.

This clone was observed a single time. The V gene is TRBV28, the J gene TRBJ2-7, with TRBD2 identical over 7 bases. Germline V gene data show CDR1 as MDHEN and CDR2 as SYDVKM. The CDR3 is 18 amino acids. V was clipped by 7 bases and J by 0 bases; unmatched bases: 18. The CDR3, as DNA: TGTGCCAGCAACAAAACTCCCGGGACTACATCCCCCTCCTACGAGCAGTACTTC. Translation: CASNKTPGTTSPSYEQYF.

This rearrangement joins TRBV25-1 to TRBJ2-7; D not certain. Germline assignment: CDR1 MGHDK and CDR2 SYGVNS. CDR3 length: 11 amino acids. The V end was cut by 3 bases, the J end by 4 bases, with 4 bases between. CDR3: CASSDSYEQYF. For the CDR3, the DNA is TGTGCCAGCAGTGATTCTTACGAGCAGTACTTC.

The chain employs TRBV15 and TRBJ2-5, with 7 bases fitting TRBD2. V was pared by 0 bases and J by 5 bases, with 12 bases of the junction left unmatched. The CDR3 spans 17 residues. From germline, CDR1 is LNHNV and CDR2 YYDKDF (reference sequence). The DNA of the CDR3 is TGTGCCACCAGCAGAGATAAAGGACTAGGCGTTTCGGAGACCCAGTACTTC. Translated: CATSRDKGLGVSETQYF.

This chain links TRBV28 with TRBJ2-2; 9 positions agree with TRBD2. Unmatched junction bases numbered 9, after V lost 7 bases and J lost 6 bases. This CDR3 contains 15 residues. Germline-derived CDR1 and CDR2 are MDHEN and SYDVKM. For the CDR3, the DNA is TGTGCCAGCACGGGCTCTAGCGGGACTCCCGGGGAGCTGTTTTTT. It yields the protein CASTGSSGTPGELFF. The full variable domain, in which reference TRBV28 and TRBJ2-2 provide the parts outside the CDR3, is DVKVTQSSRYLVKRTGEKVFLECVQDMDHENMFWYRQDPGLGLRLIYFSYDVKMKEKGDIPEGYSVSREKKERFSLILESASTNQTSMYLCASTGSSGTPGELFFGEGSRLTVL.